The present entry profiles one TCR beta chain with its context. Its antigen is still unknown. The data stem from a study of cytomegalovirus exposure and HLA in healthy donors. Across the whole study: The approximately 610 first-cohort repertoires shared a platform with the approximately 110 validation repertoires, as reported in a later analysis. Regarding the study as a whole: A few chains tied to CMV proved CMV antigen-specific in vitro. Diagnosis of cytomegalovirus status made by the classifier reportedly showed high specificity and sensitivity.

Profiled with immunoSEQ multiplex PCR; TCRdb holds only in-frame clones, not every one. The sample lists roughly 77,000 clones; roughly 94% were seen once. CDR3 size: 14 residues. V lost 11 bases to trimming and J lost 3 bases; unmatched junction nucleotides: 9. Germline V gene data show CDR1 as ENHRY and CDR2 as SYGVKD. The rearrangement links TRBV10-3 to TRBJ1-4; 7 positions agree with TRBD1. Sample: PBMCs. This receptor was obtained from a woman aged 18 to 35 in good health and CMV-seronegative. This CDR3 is CALRRQGPNEKLFF. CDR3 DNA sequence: TGTGCCCTACGAAGACAGGGACCTAATGAAAAACTGTTTTTT.